These T cell receptor beta chains were read from a single sample in a study. TCRdb reanalysed the 5' RACE reads using MiXCR and keeps one entry per CDR3 protein. The repertoire has 55,000 to 75,000 distinct CDR3 sequences, roughly 30% of them found once; the top ten carry roughly 2.5%. Sequenced material: tumor-infiltrating naive CD4+ T cells sorted from the breast tumor. These receptors were obtained from a female donor with breast cancer. CDR3s include the opening cysteine and the closing phenylalanine or tryptophan. The D gene is left open where the match is weak. A clone size is listed for some rows: how often the clone was seen (once, few, many), or a class if it is expanded.

TRBV11-3,TRBJ2-5,TRBD2,once,CASSVSGSQGETQYF,TGTGCCAGCAGCGTTAGCGGGAGTCAGGGGGAGACCCAGTACTTC
TRBV6-2/TRBV6-3,TRBJ2-7,-,-,CASTRGGRLSSYEQYF,TGTGCCAGCACCAGAGGGGGACGCCTGAGCTCCTACGAGCAGTACTTC
TRBV24-1,TRBJ1-2,-,many,CATSVKGYYGYTF,TGTGCCACCAGCGTGAAAGGGTACTATGGCTACACCTTC
TRBV29-1,TRBJ2-7,-,many,CSVSRSGEQYF,TGCAGCGTTTCAAGGTCGGGGGAGCAGTACTTC
TRBV6-1,TRBJ2-3,TRBD1,few,CASSGQGDTDTQYF,TGTGCCAGCAGTGGACAGGGGGACACAGATACGCAGTATTTT
TRBV9,TRBJ1-2,TRBD1,-,CASSTGQGAGYTF,TGTGCCAGCAGCACCGGACAGGGTGCTGGCTACACCTTC
TRBV7-9,TRBJ1-6,-,few,CASSSVADGSPLHF,TGTGCCAGCAGCTCCGTGGCAGACGGTTCACCCCTCCACTTT
TRBV15,TRBJ2-5,TRBD1,-,CATSSLDRDETQYF,TGTGCCACCAGCAGCTTGGACAGGGATGAGACCCAGTACTTC
TRBV5-1,TRBJ1-1,-,medium-sized,CASSFAGMTEAFF,TGCGCCAGCAGCTTCGCGGGGATGACTGAAGCTTTCTTT
TRBV4-2,TRBJ2-5,-,-,CASSQDPGTKRETQYF,TGTGCCAGCAGCCAAGATCCGGGGACGAAACGAGAGACCCAGTACTTC
TRBV28,TRBJ2-2,TRBD1,few,CASSPSGTGNTGELFF,TGTGCTAGCAGTCCTTCCGGGACAGGGAATACCGGGGAGCTGTTTTTT
TRBV5-1,TRBJ1-2,TRBD1,few,CASRTGLNYGYTF,TGCGCCAGTCGGACAGGGCTGAACTATGGCTACACCTTC
TRBV7-2,TRBJ2-7,TRBD2,many,CASSPGRNSYEQYF,TGTGCCAGCAGCCCCGGGAGGAACTCCTACGAGCAGTACTTC
TRBV12-3/TRBV12-4,TRBJ2-7,-,few,CASSFGETYEQYF,TGTGCCAGCAGTTTTGGGGAGACCTACGAGCAGTACTTC
TRBV15,TRBJ2-3,TRBD2,many,CATSKAGSIDTQYF,TGTGCCACCAGCAAAGCGGGATCGATAGATACGCAGTATTTT
TRBV2,TRBJ2-3,-,-,CASSDGRGTDTQYF,TGTGCCAGCAGTGATGGTAGGGGTACAGATACGCAGTATTTT
TRBV7-3,TRBJ2-3,TRBD1,-,CASSQGQETDTQYF,TGTGCCAGCAGCCAGGGACAGGAAACAGATACGCAGTATTTT
TRBV4-2,TRBJ2-3,-,once,CASSQDAASTDTQYF,TGTGCCAGCAGCCAAGATGCGGCTAGCACAGATACGCAGTATTTT
TRBV9,TRBJ1-1,TRBD1,few,CASSVGAGGKNTEAFF,TGTGCCAGCAGCGTAGGGGCAGGGGGTAAGAACACTGAAGCTTTCTTT
TRBV6-2/TRBV6-3,TRBJ2-7,-,-,CASSPPGHPYEQYF,TGTGCCAGCAGTCCCCCGGGACATCCGTACGAGCAGTACTTC
TRBV7-2,TRBJ1-1,-,-,CASSWDGTRLNTEAFF,TGTGCCAGCAGCTGGGACGGGACCAGGCTGAACACTGAAGCTTTCTTT
TRBV6-5,TRBJ2-3,-,-,CASNEAATDTQYF,TGTGCCAGCAATGAGGCAGCCACAGATACGCAGTATTTT
TRBV6-1,TRBJ2-5,TRBD1,once,CAGSETQGARETQYF,TGTGCCGGCAGTGAAACACAGGGGGCACGAGAGACCCAGTACTTC
TRBV2,TRBJ2-2,TRBD2,-,CASSGTRSAAGELFF,TGTGCCAGCAGTGGGACTAGAAGTGCGGCCGGGGAGCTGTTTTTT
TRBV2,TRBJ1-5,-,-,CASSESGRNQPQHF,TGTGCCAGCAGTGAATCCGGCAGAAATCAGCCCCAGCATTTT
TRBV15,TRBJ1-6,-,-,CATSNRNNSPLHF,TGTGCCACCAGCAACAGAAATAATTCACCCCTCCACTTT
TRBV4-3,TRBJ1-3,-,few,CASSQDFGKNTIYF,TGCGCCAGCAGCCAAGATTTTGGAAAAAACACCATATATTTT
TRBV6-2/TRBV6-3,TRBJ2-3,-,few,CASSTLRGPNPDTQYF,TGTGCCAGCAGCACGTTAAGGGGACCCAACCCAGATACGCAGTATTTT
TRBV14,TRBJ2-1,-,few,CASSQTRQLNYNEQFF,TGTGCCAGCAGCCAGACGCGGCAGCTAAACTACAATGAGCAGTTCTTC
TRBV6-2/TRBV6-3,TRBJ1-1,-,-,CASSPRGIDSRGTEAFF,TGTGCCAGCAGTCCCCGAGGGATTGATTCAAGGGGCACTGAAGCTTTCTTT
TRBV7-9,TRBJ1-1,-,many,CASSLERMNTEAFF,TGTGCCAGCAGCTTAGAACGGATGAACACTGAAGCTTTCTTT
TRBV5-1,TRBJ2-5,-,medium-sized,CASSLGPSQETQYF,TGCGCCAGCAGCTTGGGGCCGTCCCAAGAGACCCAGTACTTC
TRBV4-2,TRBJ2-7,-,-,CASSLSLLGRGGYEQYF,TGTGCCAGCAGCCTCTCCCTTTTGGGCAGGGGGGGCTACGAGCAGTACTTC
TRBV4-1,TRBJ1-4,TRBD1,few,CASSQEGQVKKLFF,TGCGCCAGCAGCCAAGAGGGACAGGTGAAAAAACTGTTTTTT
TRBV20-1,TRBJ2-3,TRBD1,many,CSARDPDRGNADTQYF,TGCAGTGCTAGAGATCCGGACAGGGGGAATGCAGATACGCAGTATTTT
TRBV12-3/TRBV12-4,TRBJ2-7,TRBD1,-,CASSSGQATAYEQYF,TGTGCCAGCAGTTCGGGACAGGCAACCGCCTACGAGCAGTACTTC
TRBV5-1,TRBJ2-3,-,-,CATRTASTDTQYF,TGCGCCACCAGGACGGCTAGCACAGATACGCAGTATTTT
TRBV2,TRBJ2-5,-,-,CASRETRQETQYF,TGTGCCAGCAGGGAGACTAGACAAGAGACCCAGTACTTC
TRBV15,TRBJ2-1,-,few,CATSRDRRSEQFF,TGTGCCACCAGCAGAGATCGGAGGAGTGAGCAGTTCTTC
TRBV29-1,TRBJ2-1,TRBD2,few,CSVEQQGLADYNEQFF,TGCAGCGTTGAACAACAGGGACTAGCGGATTACAATGAGCAGTTCTTC
TRBV5-1,TRBJ1-5,-,-,CASSLSLGAAQHF,TGCGCCAGCAGCTTGTCATTAGGGGCGGCCCAGCATTTT
TRBV7-8,TRBJ1-6,TRBD1,few,CASSLEVTGFSPLHF,TGTGCCAGCAGCTTAGAAGTGACAGGGTTTTCACCCCTCCACTTT
TRBV20-1,TRBJ1-6,TRBD1,few,CSAPDRADSPLHF,TGCAGTGCTCCCGACAGGGCTGATTCACCCCTCCACTTT
TRBV5-5,TRBJ2-2,-,few,CASSLEPLTGELFF,TGTGCCAGCAGCTTGGAACCTCTCACCGGGGAGCTGTTTTTT
TRBV5-1,TRBJ2-3,TRBD1,few,CASFSGQAYTDTQYF,TGCGCCAGTTTCTCGGGACAGGCTTACACAGATACGCAGTATTTT
TRBV7-3,TRBJ2-1,-,-,CASSPSPNTDNEQFF,TGTGCCAGCAGCCCCTCCCCGAATACAGACAATGAGCAGTTCTTC
TRBV20-1,TRBJ2-2,-,many,CSATPSHTGELFF,TGCAGTGCTACTCCTAGCCACACCGGGGAGCTGTTTTTT
TRBV6-5,TRBJ1-1,TRBD1,many,CASRTGVSNTEAFF,TGTGCCAGCAGAACAGGGGTTTCGAACACTGAAGCTTTCTTT